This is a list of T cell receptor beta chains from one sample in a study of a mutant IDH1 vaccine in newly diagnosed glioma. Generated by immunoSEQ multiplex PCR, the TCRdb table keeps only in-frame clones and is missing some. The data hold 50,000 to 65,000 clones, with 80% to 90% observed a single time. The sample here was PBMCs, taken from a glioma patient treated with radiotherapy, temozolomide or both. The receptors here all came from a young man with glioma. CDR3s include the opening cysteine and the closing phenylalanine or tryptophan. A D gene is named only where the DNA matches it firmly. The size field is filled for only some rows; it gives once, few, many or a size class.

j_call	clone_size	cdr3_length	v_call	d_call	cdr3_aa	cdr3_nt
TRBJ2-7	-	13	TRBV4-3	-	CASSQDRGTPLDF	TGCGCCAGCAGCCAAGATCGTGGTACACCCCTCGACTTC
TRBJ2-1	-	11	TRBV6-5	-	CASSYSSEQFF	TGTGCCAGCAGTTACTCATCCGAGCAGTTCTTC
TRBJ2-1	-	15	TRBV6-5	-	CASSYSIPGAYEQFF	TGTGCCAGCAGTTACTCGATTCCCGGGGCCTATGAGCAGTTCTTC
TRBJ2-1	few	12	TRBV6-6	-	CASSSGGNEQFF	TGTGCCAGCAGTTCTGGGGGTAATGAGCAGTTCTTC
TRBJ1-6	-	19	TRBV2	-	CASYRDLPKRVPYNSPLHF	TGTGCCAGCTACCGGGACCTCCCAAAGAGGGTCCCCTATAATTCACCCCTCCACTTT
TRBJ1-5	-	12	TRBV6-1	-	CASRGGAGPQHF	TGTGCCAGCAGGGGAGGAGCCGGGCCCCAGCATTTT
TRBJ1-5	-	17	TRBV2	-	CASSEGQLNFRNQPQHF	TGTGCCAGCAGTGAAGGACAGCTGAATTTTCGAAATCAGCCCCAGCATTTT
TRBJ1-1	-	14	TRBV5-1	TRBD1	CASSLGTANTEAFF	TGCGCCAGCAGCCTCGGGACAGCGAACACTGAAGCTTTCTTT
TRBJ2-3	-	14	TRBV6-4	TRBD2	CASSTLAGGDTQYF	TGTGCCAGCAGTACACTAGCGGGGGGAGATACGCAGTATTTT
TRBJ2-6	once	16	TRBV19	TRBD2	CASSSRTSSGANVLTF	TGTGCCAGTAGTTCCAGGACTAGCTCTGGGGCCAACGTCCTGACTTTC
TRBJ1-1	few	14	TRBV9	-	CASSLRQGDAEAFF	TGTGCCAGCAGCCTACGACAAGGTGACGCTGAAGCTTTCTTT
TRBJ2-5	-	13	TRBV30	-	CAWSVVLGETQYF	TGTGCCTGGAGTGTTGTACTAGGGGAGACCCAGTACTTC
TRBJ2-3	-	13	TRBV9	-	CASSVGPLVTQYF	TGTGCCAGCAGCGTAGGTCCCCTAGTTACGCAGTATTTT
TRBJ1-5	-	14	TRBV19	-	CASSSSGPGQPQHF	TGTGCCAGTAGTTCCTCCGGGCCGGGGCAGCCCCAGCATTTT
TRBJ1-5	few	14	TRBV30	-	CAWSGMYSNQPQHF	TGTGCCTGGAGCGGTATGTATAGCAATCAGCCCCAGCATTTT
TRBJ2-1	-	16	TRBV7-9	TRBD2	CASSLGWAREYNEQFF	TGTGCCAGCAGCTTAGGTTGGGCGCGGGAGTACAATGAGCAGTTCTTC
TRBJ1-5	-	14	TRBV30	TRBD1	CAWSVSQGTQPQHF	TGTGCCTGGAGTGTTTCACAGGGGACTCAGCCCCAGCATTTT
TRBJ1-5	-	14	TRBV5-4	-	CASSAGGSNQPQHF	TGTGCCAGCAGCGCCGGGGGTAGCAATCAGCCCCAGCATTTT
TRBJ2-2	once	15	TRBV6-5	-	CASSPAVRNTGELFF	TGTGCCAGCAGTCCCGCGGTACGCAACACCGGGGAGCTGTTTTTT
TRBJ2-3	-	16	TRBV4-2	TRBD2	CASSQPGLAGADTQYF	TGTGCCAGCAGCCAACCCGGTCTAGCGGGAGCAGATACGCAGTATTTT
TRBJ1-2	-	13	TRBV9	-	CASSVDSNYGYTF	TGTGCCAGCAGCGTGGACAGCAACTATGGCTACACCTTC
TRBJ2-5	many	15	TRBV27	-	CASSYGRAGKETQYF	TGTGCCAGCAGTTACGGCAGGGCGGGGAAAGAGACCCAGTACTTC
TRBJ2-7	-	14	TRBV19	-	CASTRDRIYGEQYF	TGTGCCAGTACACGGGACCGCATCTATGGCGAGCAGTACTTC
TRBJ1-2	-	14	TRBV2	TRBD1	CASNTGGAGYGYTF	TGTGCCAGCAATACAGGGGGCGCAGGGTATGGCTACACCTTC
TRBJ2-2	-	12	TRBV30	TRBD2	CARTSGTGELFF	TGTGCCCGGACTAGCGGAACCGGGGAGCTGTTTTTT
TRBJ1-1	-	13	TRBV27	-	CASSYRENTEAFF	TGTGCCAGCAGTTACAGGGAGAACACTGAAGCTTTCTTT
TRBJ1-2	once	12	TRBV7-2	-	CASSLVRDGYTF	TGTGCCAGCAGCTTAGTTCGGGATGGCTACACCTTC
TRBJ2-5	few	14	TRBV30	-	CAWSVMRGQETQYF	TGTGCCTGGAGTGTAATGAGGGGCCAAGAGACCCAGTACTTC
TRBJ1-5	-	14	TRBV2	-	CASSGSGTGQPQHF	TGTGCCAGCAGTGGGTCAGGAACGGGACAGCCCCAGCATTTT
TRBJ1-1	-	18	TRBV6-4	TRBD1	CASSERLQRGPRNTEAFF	TGTGCCAGCAGTGAACGCCTCCAGAGGGGGCCACGGAACACTGAAGCTTTCTTT
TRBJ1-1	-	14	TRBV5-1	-	CASSLDGVNTEAFF	TGCGCCAGCAGCTTGGACGGGGTGAACACTGAAGCTTTCTTT